This TCR beta chain was documented in a study of cytomegalovirus exposure and HLA in healthy donors (dated by TCRdb to the late 2010s). In the study overall: An earlier analysis of several hundred of the donors reported under 300 Gb of sequence data and around 120 million unique TCR beta sequences obtained from 180 million or so T cells. The aim of the study was to test whether cataloging public T cell receptors could identify signatures of past pathogen exposure. To decide whether each TCR beta V gene segment behaved as functional or pseudogenic, an earlier analysis of some 570 of the donors relied on high-throughput TCR beta sequencing. In a later analysis, previously published TCR beta repertoires from fewer than 750 donors were re-analyzed and high-resolution HLA genotyping was added so that TCR occurrence patterns could be studied. Of the approximately 400 genotyped donors, 81% were placed in the genetic ancestry cluster associated with self-reported Caucasian donors. In addition to the first cohort of roughly 700 subjects, a separate validation cohort of 130 or so different subjects was used. The study used immunosequencing to profile the T cell repertoires of about 670 subjects and linked those repertoires to cytomegalovirus serostatus. Donor age, sex, ethnicity and CMV serostatus were compiled together with the repertoire data. About five DR-DQ haplotypes were treated as single units for association and clustering because of strong linkage in the cohort. Every repertoire in the discovery cohort had been generated on one and the same sequencing platform. A later genetic analysis took genome-wide SNP genotypes for 398 of the 666 donors and used that subset as a discovery cohort. To predict cytomegalovirus infection status, the study combined high-throughput TCR immunosequencing, statistical association of individual TCRs with disease status, and machine learning. Typing coverage varied by locus: roughly 629-640 donors for A, B, C, DRB1 and DQB1; under 550 for DQA1; around 570 for DPA1; around 490 for DPB1. Both class I and class II loci were covered by HLA typing, at four-digit resolution. About 280 gigabases of sequencing data and roughly 81 million unique TCR sequences made up an early release that covered 640 HLA-typed donors. In the later analysis, no new phenotypic data were used to find candidate immune exposures; instead, reliance was placed on TCR beta sequences and their occurrence across donors. On average, around 240,000 unique TCR beta nucleotide sequences were sequenced per donor among some 430 genotyped donors of the cohort, with around 19% of those sequences being non-productive. What the authors observed across the whole study: Presence/absence analyses assumed roughly uniform sequencing depth across donors, an assumption that may not hold. The study listed approximately 150 TCR beta chains as associated with cytomegalovirus. The classifier was reported to diagnose cytomegalovirus status with high specificity and sensitivity in both the original and validation cohorts. Linkage disequilibrium might explain the correlated functional status among segregating V segments, but an unknown experimental factor could not be ruled out. A further reported finding was that TCR beta sequences accurately predicted the HLA-A and HLA-B alleles for most subjects in the first cohort. In a later analysis, most CMV-associated TCR beta chains were found to appear HLA-restricted, with HLA associations seemingly driven largely by CMV exposure. For the cohort, immune exposure information was limited to CMV serostatus. This cohort had only TCR beta chains sequenced, and the lack of alpha or paired-chain data limited which features could be detected. Most TCR sequences were seen in very few donors, while some public TCRs were found in many individuals. In a later genetic analysis, fewer N-insertions in productive TCRs were reported among donors in an Asian-associated ancestry cluster than the approximately 710-donor mean. According to a later analysis, TCR association rates differed among HLA loci, with DRB1 alleles showing the most associated TCRs and HLA-C alleles showing the fewest. In a later analysis, around 17,000 TCR beta sequences were associated with specific HLA alleles at a false discovery rate of 0.05. A group of highly shared sequence variants was considered likely to be a technical artifact of the sequencing pipeline. Several of the top co-occurrence clusters appeared to be linked to parvovirus B19, influenza, CMV and Epstein-Barr virus, according to a later analysis. V-gene and J-gene trimming of TCR beta chains was associated with a missense DCLRE1C variant in a later genetic analysis, and the association was replicated in an independent cohort. Strong co-occurrence of HLA alleles, especially DR and DQ, made assigning TCR associations to individual alleles difficult. In an earlier analysis of roughly 560 of the donors, most TCR beta V segments were observed in productive rearrangements about 90% or about 30% of the time, broadly matching IMGT annotations. A few of the identified cytomegalovirus-associated TCR beta chains were confirmed in vitro to be specific for cytomegalovirus antigens. According to the authors, the approach could potentially be generalized to other disease states and immunological phenotypes. A later analysis found that HLA-associated TCR beta chains were more clonally expanded and had lower generation probabilities than equally common non-associated chains. Seventeen rarely observed V segments, including chromosome 9 orphons, were excluded from the earlier analysis of several hundred of the donors because counts were too low. Because HLA typing was unavailable for some donors at each locus, only the typed subset was used in association tests.

Library creation used the immunoSEQ multiplex PCR assay. For the multiplex PCR, a mixture combining 60 forward primers for TCR Vbeta segments and 13 reverse primers for TCR Jbeta segments was used. Amplification of the CDR3 region of rearranged TCR beta genes was performed with a multiplex PCR assay on genomic DNA. The Illumina HiSeq System was used to sequence the amplified TCR beta libraries as 87-base-pair reads. The paper's processing steps were these. In a later analysis, around 80 million unique TCR beta chains were counted across the approximately 640 repertoires, and some 10 million of these chains were shared by at least two donors. To remove PCR and sequencing errors, raw reads were error-corrected and collapsed into unique sequences using a nearest-neighbor algorithm that merged closely related sequences. To assign V, D and J gene segments, CDR3 sequences were aligned to IMGT reference sequences. For a sequence to be retained, at least a six-nucleotide match to both a V gene segment and a J gene segment was required. A rearrangement was called productive if the CDR3 had no stop codons and remained in frame with V and J, and every other rearrangement was called non-productive. CDR3 was defined by IMGT convention, running from the second conserved V-encoded cysteine to the conserved J-encoded phenylalanine. The earlier analysis of approximately 500 of the donors excluded sequences that lacked an unambiguous match to a single V gene segment. In an earlier analysis of around 590 of the donors, a V segment was called functional when productive rearrangements were above 56.7%, and segregating when the standard deviation between donors exceeded 5%. A statistical classification framework was developed to diagnose cytomegalovirus status using the catalog of TCR beta chain sequences. A later analysis assigned V and J genes by comparing TCR nucleotide sequences with IMGT/GENE-DB human TR gene sequences. In a later analysis, CDR3 sequences and most-parsimonious VDJ recombination scenarios were assigned using the TCRdist pipeline. In a later analysis, every TCR beta chain was defined by the combination of its CDR3 amino acid sequence and its V-gene family, and reads without a unique V-gene family were dropped. In a later analysis, approximately 640 highly shared, low-generation-probability nucleotide sequences were removed to address suspected cross-contamination and a sequencing artifact. For each public chain, a later analysis derived a clonal expansion index from normalized ranks of inferred template counts within each repertoire. In a later analysis, generation probabilities were computed with a VDJ recombination model fitted to out-of-frame rearrangements, and the resulting probabilities were checked against IGoR. Hypergeometric tests were used in a later analysis to score TCR-TCR, TCR-HLA and TCR-CMV co-occurrence, with a repertoire-size bias correction applied to the TCR pairs. In a later analysis, false discovery rates were estimated by permuting HLA or CMV assignments 20 times. In a later analysis, co-occurring TCRs were grouped with DBSCAN, and TCRdist sequence similarity was added when clustering was performed within HLA-allele-positive subsets. For co-occurrence clustering, repertoires with fewer than 30,000 or more than 120,000 public chains were excluded, along with five or six repertoires with anomalous nucleotide sharing. What TCRdb holds here is the immuneACCESS table cut down to in-frame rearrangements. Part of the clones is not present; checked against another copy, under half of the missing clones reflect an unresolved V gene, and the others are unexplained. D and trimming were read from the DNA, whereas the V and J calls and clone size are those reported in that table. The sample's own table lists about 84,000 clones. 0.58% of the sample lies in the top ten.

About this clone: Its specific antigen is unknown.

The cohort consisted of more than 650 healthy bone marrow donors. At the time of sampling, all cohort members were nominally healthy, though unrecorded immune exposures were likely present. The donor tested CMV seronegative, placing the donor among the 300 to 400 seronegative members of the cohort. Every donor gave a peripheral blood sample, and the peripheral blood mononuclear cells from that sample were used for TCR beta sequencing. Genomic DNA extraction from the blood cell samples was performed with the Qiagen DNeasy Blood Extraction Kit. This clonotype was obtained from a man in his fifties in good health and CMV-seronegative. Sequencing was performed on PBMCs.

The DNA sequence is as follows: TGTGCCAGCAGTGAACTACAGGGTGACTACGAGCAGTACTTC. It encodes CASSELQGDYEQYF. Recombination joined TRBV6-1 with TRBJ2-7; the best D guess is TRBD1, with 6 bases matching. From the cysteine through the phenylalanine, the CDR3 covers 14 amino acids. Only the CDR3 region is kept as DNA, spanning 42 bases read in frame from base 1. CDR1 and CDR2, per the germline V gene, are MNHNS and SASEGT. V was cut back by 2 bases and J by 3 bases, leaving a gap of 11 bases between them.